The sequence of this T cell receptor (beta chain) was determined in a study of prognosis after radiotherapy for stage I lung cancer. Study at large: SBRT radiotherapy comprised 3 to 5 fractions at a biologically effective dose of at least 100 Gy.

The genomic DNA TCR beta CDR3 region underwent two rounds of multiplex PCR. Primers (each specific to one TRBV or TRBJ gene) were used in first-round PCR. Each CDR3 protein is one row after TCRdb ran MiXCR on the multiplex PCR reads. The data contain tens of thousands of distinct CDR3 sequences, about 42% of them seen just once; the ten biggest clones take up approximately 34%. Looked up from germline, CDR1 is MNHEY and CDR2 is SVGAGI. V dropped 3 bases and J dropped 2; count of bases not matched to a gene: 3. This CDR3 contains 14 residues. The origin of this receptor is a donor over 45 with non-small cell lung cancer. The sequences come from PBMCs, collected before or after stereotactic body radiation therapy (not recorded which). The gene calls are TRBV6-5 and TRBJ2-7, with TRBD1 identical over 8 bases. The CDR3 is CASSYTGGTYEQYF. CDR3 nucleotides: TGTGCCAGCAGTTATACAGGGGGGACCTACGAGCAGTACTTC.